A single sample is the source of the 22 T cell receptor beta chains below, sequenced in a study of CD8 T cells in Susac syndrome. Random hexamers were used to reverse transcribe an amount of about 0.45 to 1 ug RNA. One entry per CDR3 protein results from TCRdb running MiXCR on the immunoSEQ multiplex PCR reads. The table lists about 240,000 distinct CDR3 sequences, 95% to 97% of them singletons, with about 0.1% in the top ten. Material for sequencing was CD4+ T cells from PBMCs. These receptors were taken from a human donor with Susac syndrome.

The chain joins TRBV7-3 to TRBJ2-1; 8 bases map to TRBD2. V lost 8 bases to trimming and J lost 6 bases; unmatched junction nucleotides: 9. CDR3 length: 14 residues. Germline values: CDR1 SGHTA, CDR2 FQGTGA. CDR3 in amino acids: CASGKAGVSNEQFF. The DNA of the CDR3 is TGTGCCAGCGGCAAAGCGGGAGTGTCCAATGAGCAGTTCTTC.

The chain employs TRBV6-5 and TRBJ2-3; 13 bases fit TRBD2. Trimming removed 2 bases from V and 4 bases from J; junction bases left unmatched: 6. The CDR3 length is 17 residues. The germline V gene has CDR1 MNHEY and CDR2 SVGAGI. CDR3 sequence reads: CASSYLRLAGGADTQYF. DNA for the CDR3: TGTGCCAGCAGTTACCTCCGACTAGCGGGAGGCGCAGATACGCAGTATTTT.

The V call is TRBV19, the J call TRBJ2-2, with D maybe TRBD1 (5 bases). The CDR3 consists of 15 residues. In germline, CDR1 is LNHDA, CDR2 SQIVND (reference sequence). Trimming left V 2 bases short and J 5 bases short, with 12 bases between. The CDR3 region is CASSISAKGTGELFF. CDR3 DNA: TGTGCCAGTAGTATAAGTGCGAAGGGGACCGGGGAGCTGTTTTTT.

V gene TRBV7-9 combines with J gene TRBJ2-5; 11 positions agree with TRBD2. From germline, CDR1 is SEHNR and CDR2 FQNEAQ (reference sequence). This CDR3 spans 16 amino acids. With 5 bases clipped from V and 5 bases from J, the junction kept 10 bases outside the gene matches. The CDR3 DNA follows: TGTGCCAGCAGCCCTGTCCTAGCGGGAGGCGGCGAGACCCAGTACTTC. As protein: CASSPVLAGGGETQYF.

This clonotype was picked up one time. V is TRBV5-1 and J is TRBJ1-2; a weak D match, TRBD1 (5 bases). The ends were cut back, 2 bases at V and 5 bases at J, with 13 bases in the middle. There are 14 residues in the CDR3. Germline assignment: CDR1 SGHRS and CDR2 YFSETQ. CDR3 region: CASSLLQGGYGYTF. DNA of the CDR3: TGCGCCAGCAGCTTACTCCAGGGAGGTTATGGCTACACCTTC.

The gene calls are TRBV7-3 and TRBJ2-5; 8 nucleotides match TRBD2. V shed 7 bases and J 1 base; nucleotides not matched to a gene: 8. This CDR3 region has 15 residues. Germline assignment: CDR1 SGHTA and CDR2 FQGTGA. The CDR3 nucleotides read TGTGCCAGCACTCCCGGGGGGGGGACCCAAGAGACCCAGTACTTC. Amino acids: CASTPGGGTQETQYF.

The chain recombines TRBV5-1 with TRBJ2-3; possible D gene TRBD1, 6 bases. Trimming pared 4 bases from V and 2 bases from J, leaving 11 bases between. This CDR3 spans 14 amino acids. In germline, CDR1 is SGHRS, CDR2 YFSETQ. The CDR3 coding sequence is TGCGCCAGCAGCCCAGGGGAGCCCACAGATACGCAGTATTTT. Encoded protein: CASSPGEPTDTQYF. The full variable domain, its missing parts supplied by reference TRBV5-1 and TRBJ2-3, is KAGVTQTPRYLIKTRGQQVTLSCSPISGHRSVSWYQQTPGQGLQFLFEYFSETQRNKGNFPGRFSGRQFSNSRSEMNVSTLELGDSALYLCASSPGEPTDTQYFGPGTRLTVL.

V and J are TRBV30 and TRBJ1-5; D remains unclear. CDR3 size: 15 residues. The germline V gene encodes CDR1 GTSNPN and CDR2 SVGIG (reference sequence). Between the trimmed V and J ends, which lost 0 bases and 3 bases, there was a span of 12 bases. The DNA for the CDR3 is TGTGCCTGGAGTGTACGCTCTGGGATCAATCAGCCCCAGCATTTT. Translating gives CAWSVRSGINQPQHF.

This chain joins TRBV20-1 and TRBJ2-5, with D perhaps TRBD1 (6 bases). Trimming took 3 bases from V and 1 from J, leaving 12 bases between them. In germline, CDR1 is DFQATT, CDR2 SNEGSKA (reference sequence). The CDR3 has 14 amino acids. CDR3 bases: TGCAGTGCTAGTTTGACAGGCCCCCAAGAGACCCAGTACTTC. Its protein is CSASLTGPQETQYF.

The V gene is TRBV12-5, the J gene TRBJ2-7; 7 nucleotides match TRBD2. CDR1 LGHNT and CDR2 FRNRAP come from the germline V gene. V shed 4 bases, J shed 7 bases, and the junction held 1 base outside the gene matches. The CDR3 runs to 11 residues. The CDR3, as DNA: TGTGCTAGTGGTTGGGGGGGGGAGCAGTACTTC. Encoded protein: CASGWGGEQYF.

This sequence joins TRBV15 and TRBJ1-1, with D unclear. Per germline, CDR1 LNHNV and CDR2 YYDKDF (reference sequence). The CDR3 has 13 amino acids. V was clipped by 6 bases and J by 1 base, with 9 bases between them. The CDR3: CATRFSTNTEAFF. CDR3 nucleotides: TGTGCCACCAGGTTCAGTACGAACACTGAAGCTTTCTTT.

This sequence joins TRBV29-1 and TRBJ2-1, with TRBD2 matching 9 bases. V was clipped by 0 bases and J by 0 bases; unmatched bases: 3. The germline V gene has CDR1 SQVTM and CDR2 ANQGSEA. CDR3 length: 16 amino acids. In DNA form, the CDR3 reads TGCAGCGTTGAAGAGGCTAGCGGGATCTCCTACAATGAGCAGTTCTTC. Its translation is CSVEEASGISYNEQFF.

The chain has TRBV9 and TRBJ2-1; either TRBD1 or TRBD2 may fit D (5 bases each). With 4 bases removed from V and 6 bases from J, the gap between germline ends came to 20 bases. Germline V gene sequence: CDR1 SGDLS, CDR2 YYNGEE. This CDR3 is 16 amino acids long. In DNA form, the CDR3 reads TGTGCCAGCAGCCCTGCAGGAGGCCTGGGGACCAATGAGCAGTTCTTC. Amino acids: CASSPAGGLGTNEQFF.

This clonotype was found once. This chain uses TRBV7-8 with TRBJ2-2, with TRBD1 matching 7 bases. V lost 5 bases and J lost 10; bases outside the gene matches: 7. CDR1 and CDR2 (germline): SGHVS, FQNEAQ. The CDR3 consists of 13 residues. The CDR3, as DNA: TGTGCCAGCAGCCAGCACGGACAGGCGGAGCTGTTTTTT. Protein sequence: CASSQHGQAELFF.

The V and J genes are TRBV12-3 or TRBV12-4 and TRBJ2-1, with 7 bases identical to TRBD1. V trimming: 7 bases; J trimming: 8 bases; junction bases outside the gene matches: 14. This CDR3 has 15 residues. The DNA of the CDR3 is TGTGCCAGCATCCGACTTACAGGGGCCATCTATGAGCAGTTCTTC. Translation gives CASIRLTGAIYEQFF.

The chain is built from TRBV20-1 and TRBJ2-7, with D perhaps matching TRBD2 (5 bases). The germline V gene encodes CDR1 DFQATT and CDR2 SNEGSKA (reference sequence). The ends were cut back, 5 bases at V and 0 bases at J, with 8 bases in the middle. This CDR3 region has 12 residues. The CDR3 is CSAEGHSYEQYF. CDR3 coding DNA: TGCAGTGCTGAGGGTCACTCCTACGAGCAGTACTTC.

The V and J genes are TRBV12-5 and TRBJ2-7; the D is unclear. Germline V gene lookup returns CDR1 LGHNT and CDR2 FRNRAP. The V and J ends lost 1 base and 2 bases respectively, with 6 bases between them. This CDR3 has 13 amino acids. Here the CDR3 reads CASGLGPTYEQYF. The CDR3, as DNA: TGTGCTAGTGGTTTGGGCCCTACCTACGAGCAGTACTTC.

The chain joins TRBV28 to TRBJ2-2; D is uncertain. V gave up 2 bases and J gave up 2 bases, with 9 bases separating them. Germline values: CDR1 MDHEN, CDR2 SYDVKM. The CDR3 is 15 residues long. The CDR3 is CASSLARRNTGELFF. Here the CDR3 DNA reads TGTGCCAGCAGTTTAGCCAGGAGAAACACCGGGGAGCTGTTTTTT.

The chain couples TRBV24-1 to TRBJ2-5; D is uncertain. V dropped 9 bases and J dropped 4 bases, with 11 bases sitting between them. Germline CDR1 reads KGHDR; CDR2 reads SFDVKD. The length of the CDR3 is 12 residues. CDR3: CATQDPGETQYF. CDR3 nucleotide sequence: TGTGCCACCCAAGACCCGGGAGAGACCCAGTACTTC.

The chain recombines TRBV14 with TRBJ1-1; D unclear. The CDR3 length is 14 residues. CDR1 SGHDN and CDR2 FVKESK come from the germline V gene. The V gene lost 4 bases and the J gene lost 0 bases, with 9 bases spanning the gap. Here the CDR3 DNA reads TGTGCCAGCAGCCGCCCTACCATGAACACTGAAGCTTTCTTT. It encodes CASSRPTMNTEAFF. Full variable domain (outside the CDR3, taken from reference TRBV14 and TRBJ1-1): EAGVTQFPSHSVIEKGQTVTLRCDPISGHDNLYWYRRVMGKEIKFLLHFVKESKQDESGMPNNRFLAERTGGTYSTLKVQPAELEDSGVYFCASSRPTMNTEAFFGQGTRLTVV.

The chain couples TRBV20-1 to TRBJ2-5; a possible D gene is TRBD1 (6 bases). The V and J ends lost 0 bases and 5 bases respectively, with 13 bases between them. The CDR3 is 14 amino acids. Germline V gives CDR1 DFQATT, CDR2 SNEGSKA (reference sequence). CDR3 sequence (DNA): TGCAGTGCTAGAGATGGGGGCGCAGGCGAGACCCAGTACTTC. Amino acid sequence: CSARDGGAGETQYF.

The chain carries TRBV18 and TRBJ2-7; the D is unclear. The CDR3 totals 14 residues. Trimming removed 0 bases at V and 4 bases at J, with 10 bases between. CDR1 and CDR2 (germline): KGHSH, LQKENI. Written as DNA, the CDR3 is TGTGCCAGCTCACCACCGAGGAGTAGGTACGAGCAGTACTTC. Protein product: CASSPPRSRYEQYF.